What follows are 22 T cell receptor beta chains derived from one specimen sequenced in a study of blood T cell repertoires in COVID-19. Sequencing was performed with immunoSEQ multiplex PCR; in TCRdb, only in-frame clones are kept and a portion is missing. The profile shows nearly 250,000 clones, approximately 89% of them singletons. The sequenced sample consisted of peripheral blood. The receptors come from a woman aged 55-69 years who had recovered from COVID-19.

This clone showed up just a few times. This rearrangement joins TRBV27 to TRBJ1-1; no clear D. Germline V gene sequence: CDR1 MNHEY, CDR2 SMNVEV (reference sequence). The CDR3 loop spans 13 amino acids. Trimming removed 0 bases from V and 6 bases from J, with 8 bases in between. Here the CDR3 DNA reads TGTGCCAGCAGTTTATCCCTGAGAGCTGAAGCTTTCTTT. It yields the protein CASSLSLRAEAFF.

The CDR3, as DNA: TGTGCCAGCAGTATCGTCCAGGGCGGTTATATCGTCCGTCAGCCCCAGCATTTT. It specifies CASSIVQGGYIVRQPQHF. The V and J genes are TRBV28 and TRBJ1-5; D is perhaps TRBD1 (5 bases). CDR3 size: 18 residues. The germline V and J ends were trimmed by 5 bases and 6 bases, with 26 bases remaining between them. The germline CDR1 and CDR2 sequences are MDHEN and SYDVKM.

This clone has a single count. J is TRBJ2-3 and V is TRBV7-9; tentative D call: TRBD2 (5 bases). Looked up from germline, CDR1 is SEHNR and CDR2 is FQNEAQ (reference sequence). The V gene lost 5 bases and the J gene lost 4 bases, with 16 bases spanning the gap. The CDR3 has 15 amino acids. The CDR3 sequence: CASSHDGVGADTQYF. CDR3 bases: TGTGCCAGCAGCCACGACGGGGTCGGGGCAGATACGCAGTATTTT.

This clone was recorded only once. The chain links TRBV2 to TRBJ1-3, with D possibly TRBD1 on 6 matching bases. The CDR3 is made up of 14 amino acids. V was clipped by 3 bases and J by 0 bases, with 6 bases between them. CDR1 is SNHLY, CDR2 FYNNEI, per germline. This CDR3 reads CASSEDSSGNTIYF. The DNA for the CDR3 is TGTGCCAGCAGTGAGGACAGCTCTGGAAACACCATATATTTT. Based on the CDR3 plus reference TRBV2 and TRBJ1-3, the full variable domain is EPEVTQTPSHQVTQMGQEVILRCVPISNHLYFYWYRQILGQKVEFLVSFYNNEISEKSEIFDDQFSVERPDGSNFTLKIRSTKLEDSAMYFCASSEDSSGNTIYFGEGSWLTVV.

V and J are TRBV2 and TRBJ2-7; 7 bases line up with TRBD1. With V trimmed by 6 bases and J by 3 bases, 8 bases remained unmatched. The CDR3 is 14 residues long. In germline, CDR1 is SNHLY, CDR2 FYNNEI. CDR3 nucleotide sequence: TGTGCCAGCAGGGGGACAGTCCAATACTACGAGCAGTACTTC. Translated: CASRGTVQYYEQYF.

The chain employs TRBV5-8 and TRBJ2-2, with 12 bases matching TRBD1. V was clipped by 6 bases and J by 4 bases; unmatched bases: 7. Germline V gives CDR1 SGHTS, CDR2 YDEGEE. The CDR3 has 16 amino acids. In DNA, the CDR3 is TGTGCCAGCAAATGGGACAGGGGGCTCTTCACCGGGGAGCTGTTTTTT. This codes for CASKWDRGLFTGELFF. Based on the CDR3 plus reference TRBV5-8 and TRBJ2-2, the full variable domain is EAGVTQSPTHLIKTRGQQATLRCSPISGHTSVYWYQQALGLGLQFLLWYDEGEERNRGNFPPRFSGRQFPNYSSELNVNALELEDSALYLCASKWDRGLFTGELFFGEGSRLTVL.

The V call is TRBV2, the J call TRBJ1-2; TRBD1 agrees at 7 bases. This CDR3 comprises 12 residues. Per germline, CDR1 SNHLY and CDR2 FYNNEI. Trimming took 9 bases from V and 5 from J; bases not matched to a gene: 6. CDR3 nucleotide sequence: TGTGCCAGTCAGACAGGGAATTATGGCTACACCTTC. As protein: CASQTGNYGYTF.

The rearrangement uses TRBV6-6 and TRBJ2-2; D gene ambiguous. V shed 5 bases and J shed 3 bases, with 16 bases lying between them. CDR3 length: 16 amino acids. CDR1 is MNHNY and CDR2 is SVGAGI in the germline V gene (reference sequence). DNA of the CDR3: TGTGCCAGCAGTCGACCGACTGCCCGATACACCGGGGAGCTGTTTTTT. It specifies CASSRPTARYTGELFF.

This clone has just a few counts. This chain's CDR3 is CASKDRGVSPLHF. DNA for the CDR3: TGTGCCAGCAAGGACAGGGGAGTATCACCCCTCCACTTT. This chain uses TRBV19 with TRBJ1-6, with TRBD1 matching over 9 bases. J lost 10 bases, V lost 9 bases, and 7 bases had no gene match. The germline V gene encodes CDR1 LNHDA and CDR2 SQIVND (reference sequence). The CDR3 consists of 13 residues.

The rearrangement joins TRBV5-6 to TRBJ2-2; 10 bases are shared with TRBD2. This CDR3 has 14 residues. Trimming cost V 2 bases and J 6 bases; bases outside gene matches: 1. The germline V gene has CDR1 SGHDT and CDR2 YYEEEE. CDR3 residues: CASSFLAGAGELFF. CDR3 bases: TGTGCCAGCAGCTTCCTAGCGGGGGCCGGGGAGCTGTTTTTT.

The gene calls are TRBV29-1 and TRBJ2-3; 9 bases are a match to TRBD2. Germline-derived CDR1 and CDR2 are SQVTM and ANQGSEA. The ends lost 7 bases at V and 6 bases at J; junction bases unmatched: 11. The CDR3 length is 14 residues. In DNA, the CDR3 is TGCAGCGGAACCGCGGGACTAGCAAGCGATACGCAGTATTTT. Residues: CSGTAGLASDTQYF.

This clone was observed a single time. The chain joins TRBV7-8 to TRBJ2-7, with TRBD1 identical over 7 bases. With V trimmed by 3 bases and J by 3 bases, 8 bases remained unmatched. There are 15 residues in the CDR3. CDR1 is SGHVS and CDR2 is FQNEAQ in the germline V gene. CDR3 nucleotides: TGTGCCAGCAGCTTTTACAGGGGAATTAGCTACGAGCAGTACTTC. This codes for CASSFYRGISYEQYF.

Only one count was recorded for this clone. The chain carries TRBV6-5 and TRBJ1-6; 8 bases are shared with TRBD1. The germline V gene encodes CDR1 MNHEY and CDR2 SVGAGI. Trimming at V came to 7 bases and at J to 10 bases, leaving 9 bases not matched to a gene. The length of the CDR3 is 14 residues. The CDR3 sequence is CASTATGGRSPLHF. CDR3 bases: TGTGCCAGCACTGCAACAGGGGGGAGGTCACCCCTCCACTTT.

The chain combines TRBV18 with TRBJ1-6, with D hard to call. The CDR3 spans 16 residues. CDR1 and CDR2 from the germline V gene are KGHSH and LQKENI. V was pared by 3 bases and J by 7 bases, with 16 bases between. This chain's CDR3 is CASSPLVVTTNSPLHF. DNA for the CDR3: TGTGCCAGCTCACCTTTGGTAGTTACCACCAATTCACCCCTCCACTTT.

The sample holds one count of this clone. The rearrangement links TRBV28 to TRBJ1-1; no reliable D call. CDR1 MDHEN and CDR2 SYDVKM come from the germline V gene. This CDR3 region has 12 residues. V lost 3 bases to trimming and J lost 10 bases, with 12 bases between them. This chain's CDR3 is CASSLKSGRAFF. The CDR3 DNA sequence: TGTGCCAGCAGTTTGAAGTCCGGGAGAGCTTTCTTT.

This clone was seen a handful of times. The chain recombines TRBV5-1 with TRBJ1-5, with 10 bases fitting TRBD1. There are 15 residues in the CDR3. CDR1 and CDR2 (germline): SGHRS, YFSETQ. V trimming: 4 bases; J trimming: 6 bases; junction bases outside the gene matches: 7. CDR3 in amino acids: CASSLGTGAAQPQHF. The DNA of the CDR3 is TGCGCCAGCAGCCTAGGGACAGGGGCGGCTCAGCCCCAGCATTTT.

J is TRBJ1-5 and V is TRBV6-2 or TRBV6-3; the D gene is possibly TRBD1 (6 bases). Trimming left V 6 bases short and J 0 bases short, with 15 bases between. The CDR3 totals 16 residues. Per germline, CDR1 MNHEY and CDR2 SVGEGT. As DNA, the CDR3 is TGTGCCAGCAGCTGGGGGCAGGCCCGTAGCAATCAGCCCCAGCATTTT. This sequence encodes CASSWGQARSNQPQHF.

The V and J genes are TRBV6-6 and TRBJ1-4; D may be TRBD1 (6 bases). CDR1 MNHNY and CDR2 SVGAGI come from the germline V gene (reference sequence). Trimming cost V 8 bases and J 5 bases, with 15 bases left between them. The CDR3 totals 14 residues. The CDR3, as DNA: TGTGCCAGCTTTTCTCGACAGGAGAATGAAAAACTGTTTTTT. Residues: CASFSRQENEKLFF.

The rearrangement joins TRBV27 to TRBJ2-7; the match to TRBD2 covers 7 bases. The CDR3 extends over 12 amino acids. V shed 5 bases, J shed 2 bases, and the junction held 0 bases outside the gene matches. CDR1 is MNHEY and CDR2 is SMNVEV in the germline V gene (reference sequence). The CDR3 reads CASSRGAYEQYF. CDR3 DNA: TGTGCCAGCAGTCGGGGGGCCTACGAGCAGTACTTC.

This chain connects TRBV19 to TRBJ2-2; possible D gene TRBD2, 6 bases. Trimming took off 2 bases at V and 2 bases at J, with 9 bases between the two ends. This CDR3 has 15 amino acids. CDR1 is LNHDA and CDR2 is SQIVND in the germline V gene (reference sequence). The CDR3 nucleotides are TGTGCCAGTAGTATACGGGGGATTAACACCGGGGAGCTGTTTTTT. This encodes CASSIRGINTGELFF.

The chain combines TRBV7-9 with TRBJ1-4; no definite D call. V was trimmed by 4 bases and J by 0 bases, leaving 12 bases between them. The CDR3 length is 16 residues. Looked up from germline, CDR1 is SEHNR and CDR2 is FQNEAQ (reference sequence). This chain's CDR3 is CASSSYAGATNEKLFF. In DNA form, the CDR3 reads TGTGCCAGCAGCTCGTACGCGGGAGCAACTAATGAAAAACTGTTTTTT.

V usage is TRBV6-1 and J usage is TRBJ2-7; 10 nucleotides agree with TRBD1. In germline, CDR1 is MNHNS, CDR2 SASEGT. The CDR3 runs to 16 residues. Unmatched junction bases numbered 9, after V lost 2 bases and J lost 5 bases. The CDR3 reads CASSETTGQGINEQYF. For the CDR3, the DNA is TGTGCCAGCAGTGAAACCACGGGACAGGGGATAAACGAGCAGTACTTC.